This T cell receptor (beta chain) was recovered during a study of OX40 agonist ivuxolimab in advanced cancers. Turning to the study itself: An anti-OX40 (CD134) antibody with agonistic activity, ivuxolimab, was administered to patients.

Findings and limits, study-wide: CD8+ T cells were the subset that, on average, had more expanded clones than CD4+.

Assay: immunoSEQ multiplex PCR; the TCRdb copy retains only in-frame clones and omits some. The sample consists of about 21,000 clones, around nine tenths of them appearing once. Trimming stripped 4 bases from V and 3 bases from J, with 11 bases between. CDR1 and CDR2 from the germline V gene are SGDLS and YYNGEE. The CDR3 sequence is 13 residues long. On this clone itself: Its antigen is still unknown.

The TCR was taken from an adult with an advanced solid tumor such as melanoma, head and neck, liver or kidney cancer. This chain connects TRBV9 to TRBJ2-7, with a tentative D call TRBD1 (6 bases). The sequencing used CD4+ or CD8+ T cells sorted from blood, collected in a trial of the OX40 agonist ivuxolimab. This chain's CDR3 is CASSSDSYYEQYF. DNA for the CDR3: TGTGCCAGCAGCTCGGACAGCTACTACGAGCAGTACTTC.